This T cell receptor beta chain was captured by sequencing in a study of shared clonotypes between healthy human individuals. On the study more broadly: Plates per donor: three CD4 naive, three CD4 memory, two CD8 naive, one CD8 memory. General observations from the study: Blood was the sole source, and tissue repertoires probably differ.

The assay used deep level. For each subset, genomic DNA was distributed in equal portions over several immunoSEQ plates. Repertoires were generated with immunoSEQ multiplex PCR, while TCRdb's copy carries only in-frame clones and drops some. Of fewer than 1.4 million clones in the sample, around three quarters were seen once. After removal of 5 bases from V and 6 bases from J, the junction contained 6 bases not matched to a gene. The CDR3 contains 14 residues. CDR1 and CDR2 from the germline V gene are LNHDA and SQIVND (reference sequence). This clone was seen only a few times. Its matching antigen is unknown.

This clonotype was obtained from a man between 18 and 29 years old in good health. Some clones in this sample may be carry-over from other donors' samples. The V call is TRBV19, the J call TRBJ1-1; 10 bases match TRBD1. Sequencing input: memory CD4+ T cells from PBMCs. Described subset: CD45RA-negative fraction. This CDR3 is CASSWDRGWAEAFF. The CDR3 nucleotides read TGTGCCAGTAGTTGGGACAGGGGTTGGGCTGAAGCTTTCTTT.